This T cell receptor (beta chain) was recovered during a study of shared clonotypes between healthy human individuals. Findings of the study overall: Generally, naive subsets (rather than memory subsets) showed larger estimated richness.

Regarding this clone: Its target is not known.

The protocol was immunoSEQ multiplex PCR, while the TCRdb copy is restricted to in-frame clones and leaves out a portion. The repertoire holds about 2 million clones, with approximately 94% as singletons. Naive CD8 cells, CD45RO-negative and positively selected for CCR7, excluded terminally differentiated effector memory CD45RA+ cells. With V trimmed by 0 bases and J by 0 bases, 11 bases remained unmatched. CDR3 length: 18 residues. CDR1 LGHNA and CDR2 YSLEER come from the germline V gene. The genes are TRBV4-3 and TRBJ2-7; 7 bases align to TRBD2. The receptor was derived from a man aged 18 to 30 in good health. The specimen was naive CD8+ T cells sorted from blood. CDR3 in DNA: TGCGCCAGCAGCCAAGATGATCCTGGACTAGAGGGCTCCTACGAGCAGTACTTC. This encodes CASSQDDPGLEGSYEQYF.